Below are 21 T cell receptor beta chains sequenced from a single sample in a study of human T cells and chemical hapten exposure. TCRdb re-derived calls from the RACE reads in MiXCR, one entry per CDR3 protein. The data hold approximately 52,000 distinct CDR3 sequences, with about 9% observed a single time. Time point defined: pre-sensitization, week 0. Treatment given: therapeutic diphenylcyclopropenone sensitization with weekly scalp DPC. Sequencing was performed on whole blood, taken in connection with sensitization to the hapten diphenylcyclopropenone (DPC). The origin of the receptors is a woman aged 40 to 50 with alopecia areata. Some clones in this sample may be carry-over from other donors' samples.

This clonotype was seen at least ten times. V is TRBV12-3 or TRBV12-4 and J is TRBJ2-5; D possibly matches TRBD1 or TRBD2 (5 bases each). With 8 bases removed from V and 4 bases from J, the gap between germline ends came to 14 bases. The CDR3 has 13 residues. This CDR3 is CASGTTVGETQYF. The CDR3 DNA reads TGTGCCAGCGGGACGACAGTAGGAGAGACCCAGTACTTC.

This clonotype was seen at least ten times. V usage is TRBV5-6 and J usage is TRBJ2-5; 8 bases are a match to TRBD1. This CDR3 region has 13 residues. CDR1 and CDR2 (germline): SGHDT, YYEEEE. Trimming at V came to 4 bases and at J to 5 bases, leaving 4 bases not matched to a gene. The CDR3 DNA reads as TGTGCCAGCAGCCGGGACAGGCGGGAGACCCAGTACTTC. Protein sequence: CASSRDRRETQYF.

This clonotype appeared many times. This chain joins TRBV28 and TRBJ2-3; 7 bases map to TRBD2. The CDR3 is made up of 14 amino acids. In germline, CDR1 is MDHEN, CDR2 SYDVKM. V lost 5 bases and J lost 2; bases outside the gene matches: 4. CDR3 residues: CASSRGEYTDTQYF. The CDR3 DNA follows: TGTGCCAGCAGTCGGGGGGAGTACACAGATACGCAGTATTTT.

This clonotype has a count of ten or more. The chain carries TRBV7-9 and TRBJ1-5, with no clear D. V was cut by 3 bases and J by 0 bases, with 6 bases left in between. The V gene's germline CDR1 is SEHNR and CDR2 FQNEAQ (reference sequence). The CDR3 has 14 amino acids. CDR3 loop: CASSLHNSNQPQHF. CDR3 nucleotides: TGTGCCAGCAGCTTGCACAATAGCAATCAGCCCCAGCATTTT.

Details on this clonotype: One base away lies a much larger clone, so this may be a sequencing read error. The rearrangement uses TRBV6-1 and TRBJ1-5; tentative D call: TRBD1 (5 bases). The V gene's germline CDR1 is MNHNS and CDR2 SASEGT. The CDR3 contains 14 residues. Trimming removed 3 bases from V and 7 bases from J, with 13 bases in between. The chain's CDR3 is CASSEGGGHQPQHF. The CDR3 DNA reads TGTGCCAGCAGTGAGGGCGGTGGACACCAGCCCCAGCATTTT.

This clonotype occurred many times. V gene TRBV29-1 combines with J gene TRBJ2-3, with 8 bases identical to TRBD2. Germline-derived CDR1 and CDR2 are SQVTM and ANQGSEA. After removal of 4 bases from V and 5 bases from J, the junction contained 5 bases not matched to a gene. This CDR3 comprises 13 residues. CDR3 amino acids: CSVVGGALDTQYF. CDR3 coding DNA: TGCAGCGTTGTCGGGGGGGCCTTAGATACGCAGTATTTT.

The genes are TRBV19 and TRBJ2-5; maybe TRBD2 (6 bases). Trimming stripped 3 bases from V and 7 bases from J, with 24 bases between. The CDR3 consists of 17 residues. Per the germline V gene, CDR1 is LNHDA and CDR2 is SQIVND (reference sequence). Written as DNA, the CDR3 is TGTGCCAGTAGTATTACATGGTCCCGGGACTCCACTCGGACCCAGTACTTC. It encodes CASSITWSRDSTRTQYF.

The chain employs TRBV7-2 and TRBJ2-5; 9 nucleotides align to TRBD2. Germline CDR1 is SGHTA and CDR2 is FQGNSA. The V and J ends lost 2 bases and 5 bases, in that order; junction bases with no gene match: 3. The CDR3 contains 14 residues. DNA of the CDR3: TGTGCCAGCAGCTTAAGCGGGGGGTTGGAGACCCAGTACTTC. Protein: CASSLSGGLETQYF.

The rearrangement uses TRBV5-4 and TRBJ1-2; tentatively, D is TRBD1 (5 bases). The CDR3 sequence is 14 residues long. Germline loops: CDR1 SGHNT, CDR2 YYREEE (reference sequence). V dropped 7 bases and J dropped 3 bases, with 16 bases sitting between them. CDR3 sequence: CASVTQGQDYGYTF. DNA for the CDR3: TGTGCCAGCGTTACCCAGGGTCAGGACTATGGCTACACCTTC.

This clonotype was detected many times. This rearrangement joins TRBV6-1 to TRBJ1-3; the D is unclear. CDR3 size: 15 residues. From germline, CDR1 is MNHNS and CDR2 SASEGT. V was shortened by 6 bases and J by 4 bases, with 16 bases between the two germline ends. Here the CDR3 reads CASSLGSSWGNTIYF. Here the CDR3 DNA reads TGTGCCAGCAGCCTGGGTTCCAGCTGGGGAAACACCATATATTTT.

This clonotype was recorded many times. J is TRBJ1-5 and V is TRBV5-1; D is ambiguous. Per the germline V gene, CDR1 is SGHRS and CDR2 is YFSETQ. CDR3 length equals 13 residues. V was shortened by 5 bases and J by 5 bases, with 11 bases between the two germline ends. The CDR3 loop reads CASSRRGDQPQHF. CDR3 nucleotide sequence: TGCGCCAGCAGTAGACGGGGAGATCAGCCCCAGCATTTT. Drawing the rest from reference TRBV5-1 and TRBJ1-5, the complete variable domain is KAGVTQTPRYLIKTRGQQVTLSCSPISGHRSVSWYQQTPGQGLQFLFEYFSETQRNKGNFPGRFSGRQFSNSRSEMNVSTLELGDSALYLCASSRRGDQPQHFGDGTRLSIL.

This clonotype has a handful of counts. The chain employs TRBV6-4 and TRBJ2-3, with 8 bases aligning to TRBD2. V was pared by 0 bases and J by 4 bases, with 6 bases of the junction left unmatched. Per germline, CDR1 MRHNA and CDR2 SNTAGT. The CDR3 covers 16 residues. CDR3 in DNA: TGTGCCAGCAGTGACTCGAGACGGGGGGGCCCAGATACGCAGTATTTT. It translates to CASSDSRRGGPDTQYF.

Comment on this clonotype: A much larger clone differs by one base, so this may be a read error. The CDR3 does not close with the conserved phenylalanine or tryptophan, likely indicating a read error. This rearrangement joins TRBV5-8 to TRBJ1-1, with D unresolved. CDR1 and CDR2 (germline): SGHTS, YDEGEE. The CDR3 runs 12 residues. Trimming removed 7 bases from V and 2 bases from J, with 9 bases in between. This CDR3 reads CASSRINTEAFS. The CDR3 bases are TGTGCCAGCTCCAGAATTAACACTGAAGCTTTCTCT.

This clonotype was counted ten times or more. This chain connects TRBV9 to TRBJ2-7; D call uncertain. Germline V CDR1 and CDR2: SGDLS, YYNGEE. Trimming removed 4 bases at V and 5 bases at J, with 13 bases between. CDR3 length equals 13 residues. CDR3 sequence (DNA): TGTGCCAGCAGCCCTAATTCCCCACACGAGCAGTACTTC. Protein product: CASSPNSPHEQYF.

This clonotype was detected many times. The chain combines TRBV29-1 with TRBJ2-7, with D perhaps TRBD1 (5 bases). The CDR3 extends over 13 amino acids. Germline V lookup: CDR1 SQVTM, CDR2 ANQGSEA. V was cut by 2 bases and J by 4 bases, with 12 bases left in between. Here the CDR3 reads CSVELAGLYEQYF. The CDR3 DNA sequence: TGCAGCGTTGAACTGGCAGGGTTGTACGAGCAGTACTTC.

This clonotype was seen at least ten times. The chain is built from TRBV3-1 and TRBJ1-2; no definite D call. CDR3 length: 11 amino acids. V was trimmed by 8 bases and J by 4 bases, leaving 8 bases between them. Germline V gene data show CDR1 as LGHDT and CDR2 as YNNKEL (reference sequence). CDR3 sequence reads: CASYGGYGYTF. The CDR3, as DNA: TGTGCCAGCTACGGCGGCTATGGCTACACCTTC.

This clonotype was counted only a few times. The V gene is TRBV27, the J gene TRBJ2-7; possible D gene TRBD1, 6 bases. Germline V gene lookup returns CDR1 MNHEY and CDR2 SMNVEV (reference sequence). Trimming took off 2 bases at V and 3 bases at J, with 14 bases between the two ends. The CDR3 spans 15 residues. CDR3 DNA: TGTGCCAGCAGTTTAGGCCCTCAGGGGCTCTACGAGCAGTACTTC. This translates into CASSLGPQGLYEQYF.

This clonotype was found a few times. The CDR3 is CASRRGDGDTQYF. The CDR3 DNA is TGTGCCAGCAGGAGGGGTGACGGGGATACGCAGTATTTT. The genes are TRBV2 and TRBJ2-3; D is perhaps TRBD1 or TRBD2 (5 bases each). V shed 6 bases and J shed 6 bases, with 13 bases lying between them. CDR3 size: 13 residues. Germline values: CDR1 SNHLY, CDR2 FYNNEI.

In its sample, this clonotype was seen many times. V and J are TRBV7-2 and TRBJ2-1; D possibly corresponds to TRBD2 (6 bases). Trimming stripped 4 bases from V and 6 bases from J, with 7 bases between. Germline values: CDR1 SGHTA, CDR2 FQGNSA. The CDR3 runs to 12 residues. Here the CDR3 DNA reads TGTGCCAGCAGCTGGAGGGTCAATGAGCAGTTCTTC. It translates to CASSWRVNEQFF.

This clonotype was counted only a few times. The chain employs TRBV29-1 and TRBJ1-4, with D possibly being TRBD1 (6 bases). From germline, CDR1 is SQVTM and CDR2 ANQGSEA. V was cut by 7 bases and J by 10 bases, with 22 bases left in between. The CDR3 contains 14 residues. The CDR3 coding sequence is TGCAGCGCCCGTCTACAGGGAGGGGGTGGAAAACTGTTTTTT. Protein sequence: CSARLQGGGGKLFF.

The rearrangement uses TRBV29-1 and TRBJ1-1, with D perhaps matching TRBD1 (6 bases). The ends were cut back, 3 bases at V and 4 bases at J, with 9 bases in the middle. The CDR3 runs 12 residues. From germline, CDR1 is SQVTM and CDR2 ANQGSEA. CDR3 sequence reads: CSVDSRGTEAFF. The DNA for the CDR3 is TGCAGCGTTGATAGCAGGGGCACTGAAGCTTTCTTT. Supplemented by reference TRBV29-1 and TRBJ1-1, the full variable domain reads SAVISQKPSRDICQRGTSLTIQCQVDSQVTMMFWYRQQPGQSLTLIATANQGSEATYESGFVIDKFPISRPNLTFSTLTVSNMSPEDSSIYLCSVDSRGTEAFFGQGTRLTVV.